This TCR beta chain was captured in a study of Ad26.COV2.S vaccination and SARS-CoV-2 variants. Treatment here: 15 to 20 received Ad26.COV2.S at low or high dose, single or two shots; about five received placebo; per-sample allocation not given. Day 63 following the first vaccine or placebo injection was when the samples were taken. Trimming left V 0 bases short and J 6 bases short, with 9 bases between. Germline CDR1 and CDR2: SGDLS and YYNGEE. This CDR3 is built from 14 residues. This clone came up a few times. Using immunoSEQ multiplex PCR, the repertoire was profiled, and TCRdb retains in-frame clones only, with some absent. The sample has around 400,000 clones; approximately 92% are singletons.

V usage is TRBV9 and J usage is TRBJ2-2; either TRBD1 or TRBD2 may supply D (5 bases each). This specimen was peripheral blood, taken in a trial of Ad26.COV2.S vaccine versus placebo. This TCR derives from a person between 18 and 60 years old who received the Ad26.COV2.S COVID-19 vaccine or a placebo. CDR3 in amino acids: CASSVGGIAGELFF. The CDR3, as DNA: TGTGCCAGCAGCGTAGGGGGGATTGCCGGGGAGCTGTTTTTT.